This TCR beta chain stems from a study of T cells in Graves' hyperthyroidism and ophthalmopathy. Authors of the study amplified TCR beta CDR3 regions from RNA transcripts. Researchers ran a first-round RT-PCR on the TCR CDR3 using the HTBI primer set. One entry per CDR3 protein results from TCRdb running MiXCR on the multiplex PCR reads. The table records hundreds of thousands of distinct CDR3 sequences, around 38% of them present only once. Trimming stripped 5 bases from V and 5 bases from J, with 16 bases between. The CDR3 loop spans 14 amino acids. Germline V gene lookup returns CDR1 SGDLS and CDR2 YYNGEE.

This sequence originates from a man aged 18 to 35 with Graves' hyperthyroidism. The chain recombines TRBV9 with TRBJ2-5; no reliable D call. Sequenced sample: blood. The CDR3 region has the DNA TGTGCCAGCAGTCCCCCCGGTCGCTTTGAGACCCAGTACTTC. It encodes CASSPPGRFETQYF.